The rows below give T cell receptor beta chains drawn from one sample of a study of OX40 agonist ivuxolimab in advanced cancers. TCRdb keeps only in-frame clones here, not all; method: immunoSEQ multiplex PCR. The table shows about 70,000 clones, with roughly 89% occurring only once. The specimen was CD4+ or CD8+ T cells sorted from blood, collected in a trial of the OX40 agonist ivuxolimab. These receptors were collected from an adult with an advanced solid tumor such as melanoma, head and neck, liver or kidney cancer. Each CDR3 is given with its conserved first and last residue. D genes are given only for firm matches. Where a row states a size, it is once, few, many or the class of an expanded clone; other rows omit it.

clone_size: NA
d_call: NA
v_call: TRBV6-5
j_call: TRBJ1-6
cdr3_aa: CASSYEGGNSPLHF
cdr3_nt: TGTGCCAGCAGTTACGAAGGGGGGAATTCACCCCTCCACTTT

clone_size: NA
d_call: NA
v_call: TRBV29-1
j_call: TRBJ1-2
cdr3_aa: CSVEDIGANYGYTF
cdr3_nt: TGCAGCGTTGAAGATATAGGGGCTAACTATGGCTACACCTTC

clone_size: NA
d_call: TRBD1
v_call: TRBV2
j_call: TRBJ2-7
cdr3_aa: CVTRGGIAYEQYF
cdr3_nt: TGTGTAACGCGAGGGGGCATCGCCTACGAGCAGTACTTC

clone_size: NA
d_call: NA
v_call: TRBV2
j_call: TRBJ2-2
cdr3_aa: CASISQNRVAGELFF
cdr3_nt: TGTGCCAGTATCTCTCAGAACCGCGTAGCCGGGGAGCTGTTTTTT

clone_size: once
d_call: NA
v_call: TRBV27
j_call: TRBJ2-3
cdr3_aa: CASSPRTGTDTQYF
cdr3_nt: TGTGCCAGCAGTCCCAGGACAGGCACAGATACGCAGTATTTT

clone_size: NA
d_call: TRBD1
v_call: TRBV6-5
j_call: TRBJ1-1
cdr3_aa: CASSYDRGNTEAFF
cdr3_nt: TGTGCCAGCAGTTACGACAGGGGGAACACTGAAGCTTTCTTT

clone_size: NA
d_call: TRBD1
v_call: TRBV7-9
j_call: TRBJ2-7
cdr3_aa: CASSPTGGAFYEQYF
cdr3_nt: TGTGCCAGCAGCCCTACAGGGGGCGCGTTCTACGAGCAGTACTTC

clone_size: NA
d_call: NA
v_call: TRBV7-8
j_call: TRBJ1-4
cdr3_aa: CASSLEATATNEKLFF
cdr3_nt: TGTGCCAGCAGCTTAGAGGCAACAGCAACTAATGAAAAACTGTTTTTT

clone_size: NA
d_call: TRBD1
v_call: TRBV27
j_call: TRBJ2-7
cdr3_aa: CASSLERGHEQYF
cdr3_nt: TGTGCCAGCAGTTTGGAGAGGGGGCACGAGCAGTACTTC

clone_size: NA
d_call: NA
v_call: TRBV4-1
j_call: TRBJ1-2
cdr3_aa: CASSRFGGSGGYTF
cdr3_nt: TGCGCCAGCAGCCGCTTTGGAGGGTCGGGAGGCTACACCTTC

clone_size: few
d_call: NA
v_call: TRBV4-2
j_call: TRBJ1-2
cdr3_aa: CASSQEGGLVGYTF
cdr3_nt: TGTGCCAGCAGCCAAGAGGGGGGGCTTGTGGGCTACACCTTC

clone_size: NA
d_call: NA
v_call: TRBV5-6
j_call: TRBJ2-7
cdr3_aa: CASSLVQLVTEQYF
cdr3_nt: TGTGCCAGCAGCTTGGTCCAACTAGTCACCGAGCAGTACTTC

clone_size: NA
d_call: TRBD1
v_call: TRBV5-1
j_call: TRBJ2-7
cdr3_aa: CASSFQPGQDGYEQYF
cdr3_nt: TGCGCCAGCAGCTTCCAGCCGGGACAGGACGGTTACGAGCAGTACTTC

clone_size: NA
d_call: TRBD2
v_call: TRBV5-1
j_call: TRBJ2-2
cdr3_aa: CASSSGRETNTGELFF
cdr3_nt: TGCGCCAGCAGCTCCGGGAGGGAGACGAACACCGGGGAGCTGTTTTTT

clone_size: NA
d_call: NA
v_call: TRBV28
j_call: TRBJ2-3
cdr3_aa: CASSFPGGDTQYF
cdr3_nt: TGTGCCAGCAGTTTCCCAGGGGGGGATACGCAGTATTTT

clone_size: NA
d_call: TRBD1
v_call: TRBV11-1
j_call: TRBJ2-7
cdr3_aa: CASSSFRDRGYEQYF
cdr3_nt: TGTGCCAGCAGCTCGTTCCGGGACAGGGGATATGAGCAGTACTTC

clone_size: NA
d_call: TRBD1
v_call: TRBV5-6
j_call: TRBJ2-7
cdr3_aa: CASTRQGSSEQYF
cdr3_nt: TGTGCCAGCACCAGACAGGGGAGTAGCGAGCAGTACTTC

clone_size: few
d_call: NA
v_call: TRBV21-1
j_call: TRBJ1-5
cdr3_aa: CASSTPGRRFLPQHF
cdr3_nt: TGTGCCAGCAGCACACCGGGTCGCCGTTTCCTACCCCAGCATTTT

clone_size: NA
d_call: NA
v_call: TRBV9
j_call: TRBJ2-1
cdr3_aa: CASSVGGGSYNEQFF
cdr3_nt: TGTGCCAGCAGCGTAGGAGGGGGCTCCTACAATGAGCAGTTCTTC

clone_size: NA
d_call: NA
v_call: TRBV6-1
j_call: TRBJ1-2
cdr3_aa: CASSENGYGYTF
cdr3_nt: TGTGCCAGCAGTGAGAACGGCTATGGCTACACCTTC

clone_size: NA
d_call: TRBD2
v_call: TRBV5-6
j_call: TRBJ2-5
cdr3_aa: CASSKPSGGVETQYF
cdr3_nt: TGTGCCAGCAGCAAGCCTAGCGGGGGGGTGGAGACCCAGTACTTC

clone_size: NA
d_call: TRBD1
v_call: TRBV6-5
j_call: TRBJ1-2
cdr3_aa: CASSLDRGDGYTF
cdr3_nt: TGTGCCAGCAGTTTAGACAGGGGAGATGGCTACACCTTC

clone_size: NA
d_call: NA
v_call: TRBV5-1
j_call: TRBJ2-6
cdr3_aa: CASSYGSGANVLTF
cdr3_nt: TGCGCCAGCAGCTATGGCTCTGGGGCCAACGTCCTGACTTTC

clone_size: NA
d_call: TRBD2
v_call: TRBV10-3
j_call: TRBJ2-5
cdr3_aa: CAISDGGAGVRTQYF
cdr3_nt: TGTGCCATCAGTGACGGGGGGGCAGGGGTAAGGACCCAGTACTTC

clone_size: NA
d_call: TRBD2
v_call: TRBV27
j_call: TRBJ2-7
cdr3_aa: CASSAREGRDNEQYF
cdr3_nt: TGTGCCAGCAGTGCGCGGGAGGGCCGAGATAACGAGCAGTACTTC

clone_size: NA
d_call: NA
v_call: TRBV14
j_call: TRBJ2-2
cdr3_aa: CASSFGTRTGELFF
cdr3_nt: TGTGCCAGCAGCTTCGGGACGCGGACCGGGGAGCTGTTTTTT

clone_size: NA
d_call: NA
v_call: TRBV5-1
j_call: TRBJ2-1
cdr3_aa: CASSRYGQYNEQFF
cdr3_nt: TGCGCCAGCAGCCGGTACGGACAGTACAATGAGCAGTTCTTC

clone_size: NA
d_call: NA
v_call: TRBV5-1
j_call: TRBJ1-1
cdr3_aa: CASSLDQNTEAFF
cdr3_nt: TGCGCCAGCAGCTTGGACCAGAACACTGAAGCTTTCTTT